This T cell receptor beta chain originates from a study of blood T cell repertoires in COVID-19. Across the whole study: There were acute and convalescent COVID-19 samples, and they came from the United States, Italy and Spain. T cells, B-cell-depleted T cells, or PBMCs provided the cDNA or gDNA that served as material.

Trimming took off 5 bases at V and 4 bases at J, with 11 bases between the two ends. Germline V gene sequence: CDR1 SGHVS, CDR2 FQNEAQ. The CDR3 has 13 residues. Authors' analysis steps: From reference gene primer amplification, estimates of nucleated cell counts were derived. Assay: immunoSEQ multiplex PCR; the TCRdb copy retains only in-frame clones and omits some. Clone size and the V and J calls come from that table; the DNA yielded D and trimming. Of about 130,000 clones in the sample, about 91% were seen once. The source of this sequence is a man between 45 and 60 years old with acute or convalescent COVID-19. The chain carries TRBV7-8 and TRBJ1-2, with D possibly matching TRBD1 (6 bases). The sequencing sample was made of peripheral blood. The CDR3 here is CASSKDSTYGYTF. The CDR3 nucleotides read TGTGCCAGCAGCAAGGACAGCACCTATGGCTACACCTTC.